Reported below is one T cell receptor beta chain. What it binds is not known. TCRdb used MiXCR to reprocess the 5' RACE reads, holding one entry per CDR3 protein. The sample lists over 10,000 distinct CDR3 sequences; 51% were seen once. Treg sorting used a CD4+CD25+CD127-/low gate. Study-wide results and limits: Whole repertoires were not studied in the larger cohort, only one V-J beta rearrangement.

CDR1 and CDR2 from the germline V gene are SGHRS and YFSETQ. The length of the CDR3 is 13 residues. Trimming cost V 4 bases and J 8 bases, with 13 bases left between them. The TCR comes from a female donor with breast cancer. The sample comprised tumor-infiltrating Tregs sorted from the breast tumor. The J gene is TRBJ2-1, the V gene TRBV5-1; D is unclear. The CDR3 loop reads CASSQDAVDEQFF. The CDR3 nucleotides are TGCGCCAGCAGCCAGGACGCCGTTGATGAGCAGTTCTTC. The full variable domain, completed using reference TRBV5-1 and TRBJ2-1, is KAGVTQTPRYLIKTRGQQVTLSCSPISGHRSVSWYQQTPGQGLQFLFEYFSETQRNKGNFPGRFSGRQFSNSRSEMNVSTLELGDSALYLCASSQDAVDEQFFGPGTRLTVL.